The 11 T cell receptor beta chains below come from one sample, sequenced in a study of T cells after yellow fever vaccination. In TCRdb, the 5' RACE reads were re-called with MiXCR into one record per CDR3 protein. The table records 310,000 or so distinct CDR3 sequences, around 4% of them present only once. Source: PBMCs, taken on the day of the yellow fever booster vaccination. All receptors come from a young man who received the YFV17D yellow fever vaccine.

As concerns this clonotype: This may stem from a read error, because a much larger clone lies one nucleotide away. The chain is built from TRBV10-3 and TRBJ2-3, with D possibly being TRBD1 (5 bases). The CDR3 length is 13 residues. Germline V gene lookup returns CDR1 ENHRY and CDR2 SYGVKD. The CDR3, as DNA: TGTGCCATCACCGGCAGGGTCACAGATACGGAGTATTTT. This gives the protein CAITGRVTDTEYF.

In this sample, this clonotype turned up many times. V gene TRBV4-1 combines with J gene TRBJ2-5; unclear D gene. CDR3 length: 14 amino acids. Trimming cost V 2 bases and J 8 bases, with 15 bases left between them. From germline, CDR1 is MGHRA and CDR2 YSYEKL. In DNA form, the CDR3 reads TGCGCCAGCAGCCAAAACCGGCCCGCAGAAACCCAGTACTTC. Translated, it gives CASSQNRPAETQYF.

This clonotype has at least ten counts. V and J are TRBV19 and TRBJ2-7, with D possibly TRBD1 on 5 matching bases. Germline CDR1 reads LNHDA; CDR2 reads SQIVND (reference sequence). Trimming left V 3 bases short and J 1 base short, with 7 bases between. CDR3 size: 13 residues. CDR3 DNA: TGTGCCAGTAGTATCGACAGATCCTACGAGCAGTACTTC. Protein product: CASSIDRSYEQYF.

This clonotype was observed at least ten times. The rearrangement links TRBV7-2 to TRBJ2-5, with D unclear. The CDR3 has 13 residues. Trimming left V 2 bases short and J 5 bases short, with 9 bases between. Germline V CDR1 and CDR2: SGHTA, FQGNSA. The CDR3 coding sequence is TGTGCCAGCAGCTTAAATTTGGGGGAGACCCAGTACTTC. It encodes CASSLNLGETQYF.

This clonotype was seen at least ten times. The chain is built from TRBV19 and TRBJ2-7, with D perhaps TRBD1 (5 bases). V was trimmed by 5 bases and J by 3 bases, leaving 14 bases between them. Germline loops: CDR1 LNHDA, CDR2 SQIVND (reference sequence). This CDR3 comprises 14 residues. CDR3 nucleotides: TGTGCCAGTAGTGTTTCCAGGGTGGTCTACGAGCAGTACTTC. Translating gives CASSVSRVVYEQYF.

CDR3: CASSAQGGTVFPLHF. The CDR3 DNA reads TGTGCCAGCAGCGCCCAAGGGGGTACCGTGTTTCCCCTCCACTTT. V is TRBV7-2 and J is TRBJ1-6; a weak D match, TRBD1 (6 bases). Trimming cost V 5 bases and J 13 bases, with 21 bases left between them. Germline CDR1 and CDR2: SGHTA and FQGNSA. The CDR3 consists of 15 residues.

This clonotype has a handful of counts. The chain joins TRBV2 to TRBJ1-2, with no clear D. Per germline, CDR1 SNHLY and CDR2 FYNNEI. Trimming took off 7 bases at V and 2 bases at J, with 11 bases between the two ends. The CDR3 totals 13 residues. The CDR3, as DNA: TGTGCCAGCACCCCTTCCAGAAACTATGGCTACACCTTC. Protein: CASTPSRNYGYTF. Combining the CDR3 with reference TRBV2 and TRBJ1-2 gives the whole variable domain EPEVTQTPSHQVTQMGQEVILRCVPISNHLYFYWYRQILGQKVEFLVSFYNNEISEKSEIFDDQFSVERPDGSNFTLKIRSTKLEDSAMYFCASTPSRNYGYTFGSGTRLTVV.

This clonotype was detected only a few times. Written as DNA, the CDR3 is TGTGCCCAAAAACCTTCTCCTCCTAGCGGGGTATCCTACGAGCAGTACGTC. It specifies CAQKPSPPSGVSYEQYV. The V and J genes are TRBV9 and TRBJ2-7, with 9 bases aligning to TRBD2. The germline V gene has CDR1 SGDLS and CDR2 YYNGEE. The CDR3 runs to 17 residues. The trim removed 10 bases at V and 1 base at J, leaving 18 bases unmatched.

This clonotype was found a few times. The rearrangement links TRBV7-2 to TRBJ1-1, with 11 bases identical to TRBD1. V lost 5 bases to trimming and J lost 5 bases; unmatched junction nucleotides: 10. The CDR3 covers 16 residues. The germline V gene has CDR1 SGHTA and CDR2 FQGNSA. Written as DNA, the CDR3 is TGTGCCAGCAGCATATATCCGGGACAGGGGGGGACTGAAGCTTTCTTT. Amino acids: CASSIYPGQGGTEAFF.

This clonotype has at least ten counts. The chain carries TRBV7-2 and TRBJ2-2; no clear D. The germline V gene has CDR1 SGHTA and CDR2 FQGNSA. Trimming stripped 3 bases from V and 6 bases from J, with 17 bases between. The CDR3 spans 16 residues. The CDR3 is CASSFLFPGSAGELFF. In nucleotides, the CDR3 is TGTGCCAGCAGCTTTTTGTTCCCAGGTTCGGCCGGGGAGCTGTTTTTT.

This clonotype was counted a few times. V usage is TRBV7-2 and J usage is TRBJ1-1; possible D gene TRBD1, 5 bases. This CDR3 is built from 15 residues. Germline assignment: CDR1 SGHTA and CDR2 FQGNSA. Trimming stripped 2 bases from V and 6 bases from J, with 16 bases between. The CDR3 coding sequence is TGTGCCAGCAGCTTACGGCGGGGCCTCGAATCTGAAGCTTTCTTT. This sequence encodes CASSLRRGLESEAFF.